This T cell receptor (beta chain) was obtained from a study of blood T cell repertoires in COVID-19. Study-level information: Spain, Italy and the United States supplied samples that represented acute and convalescent COVID-19. From T cells, B-cell-depleted T cells, or PBMCs came the material, which was cDNA or gDNA.

The CDR3 totals 14 residues. Losses at the gene ends were 6 bases for V and 9 bases for J; bases not matched to a gene: 10. In germline, CDR1 is MNHEY, CDR2 SVGEGT. As originally analysed: How many nucleated cells were present was estimated from reference gene primer amplification. Sequencing was performed with immunoSEQ multiplex PCR; in TCRdb, only in-frame clones are kept and a portion is missing. That table furnishes V, J and clone size, whereas the DNA furnished D and trimming. The sample includes approximately 140,000 clones, about nine tenths of them seen just once. The sample comprised peripheral blood. The source is a man aged 45 to 65 with active or convalescent COVID-19. The chain uses TRBV6-2 or TRBV6-3 and TRBJ2-1, with 8 bases aligning to TRBD2. CDR3 nucleotide sequence: TGTGCCAGCAGCCGGACTAGCAGGGGAGGTGAGCAGTTCTTC. Translation: CASSRTSRGGEQFF.